The 8 T cell receptor beta chains in this list originate from one sample, sequenced in a study of metastatic and nonmetastatic thyroid tumors. All patients reached thyroid surgery having received no treatment beforehand. TCRdb re-clonotyped the PCR reads via MiXCR. There are 3,500 to 5,000 clones in the sample; 25% to 30% occur only once, and under 20% lies in the top ten. Material for sequencing was adjacent normal tissue. The source of these receptors is a male donor with papillary thyroid cancer or a benign thyroid nodule (not recorded which). Some clones in this sample may be carry-over from other donors' samples.

The gene calls are TRBV6-2 or TRBV6-3 and TRBJ1-1; no firm D call. The J call is uncertain, as TRBJ2-7 better fits the DNA end. The CDR3 has 18 amino acids. Looked up from germline, CDR1 is MNHEY and CDR2 is SVGEGT. The CDR3 loop reads CASSSPHSANYSTYEQYF. The CDR3 nucleotides are TGTGCCAGCAGTTCCCCGCACAGTGCGAACTATTCTACCTACGAGCAGTACTTC.

The table lists this clone with a few counts. The chain is built from TRBV3-1 and TRBJ2-7; D remains ambiguous. Germline CDR1 reads LGHDT; CDR2 reads YNNKEL (reference sequence). The CDR3 is 11 amino acids. V lost 5 bases to trimming and J lost 3 bases, with 5 bases between them. The CDR3 region is CASSSVYEQYF. The CDR3 DNA sequence: TGTGCCAGCAGCTCTGTCTACGAGCAGTACTTC.

By share, this clone ranks as medium-sized. The chain uses TRBV2 and TRBJ1-4; possible D gene TRBD1, 6 bases. The CDR3 length is 15 residues. Deletions cut 6 bases from V and 4 bases from J, with 15 bases between. The germline gives CDR1 SNHLY, CDR2 FYNNEI. The CDR3 protein is CASRSNRALNEKLFF. The CDR3 DNA sequence: TGTGCCAGCAGATCCAACAGGGCCCTTAATGAAAAACTGTTTTTT.

This clone counts as medium-sized (0.01 to 0.1%). The rearrangement joins TRBV20-1 to TRBJ2-1; D is undetermined. Trimming cost V 5 bases and J 7 bases, with 12 bases left between them. The CDR3 length is 12 residues. Germline CDR1 DFQATT, CDR2 SNEGSKA (reference sequence). CDR3 bases: TGCAGTGCTCACCAGTTCATGAATGAGCAGTTCTTC. Translated, it gives CSAHQFMNEQFF.

This clone qualifies as medium-sized. The chain uses TRBV7-9 and TRBJ1-2; no firm D call. Germline CDR1 and CDR2: SEHNR and FQNEAQ (reference sequence). Trimming left V 3 bases short and J 8 bases short, with 7 bases between. The CDR3 sequence is 11 residues long. The CDR3 sequence is CASSLAGGYTF. Here the CDR3 DNA reads TGTGCCAGCAGCTTGGCCGGAGGCTACACCTTC.

This clone has more than one count but fewer than ten. The chain employs TRBV4-2 and TRBJ1-4, with D unclear. The CDR3 runs 13 residues. CDR1 LGHNA and CDR2 YNFKEQ come from the germline V gene. Trimming took off 3 bases at V and 12 bases at J, with 14 bases between the two ends. CDR3 bases: TGTGCCAGCAGCCAGACCACGACGTCACAACTGTTTTTT. It is translated as CASSQTTTSQLFF.

The chain is built from TRBV30 and TRBJ1-1; D unresolved. The CDR3 is 14 residues long. The V end lost 0 bases, the J end lost 13 bases, and 21 bases lay between the germline ends. CDR1 is GTSNPN and CDR2 is SVGIG in the germline V gene (reference sequence). The CDR3 reads CAWSVALGGDNDFF. Here the CDR3 DNA reads TGTGCCTGGAGTGTAGCCCTAGGTGGCGATAATGATTTCTTT.

The chain joins TRBV28 to TRBJ2-1; 10 positions agree with TRBD1. Germline CDR1 and CDR2: MDHEN and SYDVKM. The CDR3 length is 15 residues. V lost 5 bases and J lost 5; bases outside the gene matches: 6. CDR3 DNA: TGTGCCAGCAGTCCCGACAGGGGGCGGAACAATGAGCAGTTCTTC. As protein: CASSPDRGRNNEQFF.